This TCR beta chain is drawn from a study of cytomegalovirus exposure and HLA in healthy donors. Findings and limits, study-wide: Analysis was carried out at a later point, and it linked a missense DCLRE1C variant to TCR beta V- and J-gene trimming.

This PCR relied on a set of 60 Vbeta primers and 13 Jbeta primers. Generated by immunoSEQ multiplex PCR, the TCRdb table keeps only in-frame clones and is missing some. This sample contains over 200,000 clones. Of note for this clone: Its specificity is unknown.

J lost 4 bases, V lost 8 bases, and 6 bases had no gene match. Germline V gene sequence: CDR1 MNHNY, CDR2 SVGAGI (reference sequence). This CDR3 region has 15 residues. Healthy bone marrow donors made up the donors. Sample: PBMCs. The J gene is TRBJ1-6, the V gene TRBV6-6; 9 bases agree with TRBD1. The TCR comes from a woman aged 25 to 39 in good health and CMV-seropositive. This CDR3 is CASSGQGKYNSPLHF. The CDR3 nucleotides are TGTGCCAGCTCCGGACAGGGGAAGTATAATTCACCCCTCCACTTT.